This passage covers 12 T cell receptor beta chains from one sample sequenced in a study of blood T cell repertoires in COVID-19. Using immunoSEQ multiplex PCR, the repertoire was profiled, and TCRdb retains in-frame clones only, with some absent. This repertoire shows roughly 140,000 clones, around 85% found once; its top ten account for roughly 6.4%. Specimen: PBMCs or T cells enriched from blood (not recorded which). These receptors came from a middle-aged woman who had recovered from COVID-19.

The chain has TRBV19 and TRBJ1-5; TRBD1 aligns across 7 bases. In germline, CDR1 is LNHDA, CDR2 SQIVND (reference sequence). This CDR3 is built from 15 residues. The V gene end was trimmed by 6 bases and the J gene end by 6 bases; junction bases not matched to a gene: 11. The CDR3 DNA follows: TGTGCCAGTAGGCCGGCGACAGGGAGATTTCAGCCCCAGCATTTT. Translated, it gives CASRPATGRFQPQHF.

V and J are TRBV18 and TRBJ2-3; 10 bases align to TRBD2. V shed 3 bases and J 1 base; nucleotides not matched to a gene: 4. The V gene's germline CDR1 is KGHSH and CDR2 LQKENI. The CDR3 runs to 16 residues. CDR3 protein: CASSPRLAGRTDTQYF. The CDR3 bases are TGTGCCAGCTCACCTAGACTAGCGGGCCGCACAGATACGCAGTATTTT.

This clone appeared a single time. The CDR3 bases are TGTGCCAGCAGCCCGACGGGGGGCCGGTACAATGAGCAGTTCTTC. It yields the protein CASSPTGGRYNEQFF. The chain employs TRBV9 and TRBJ2-1; D perhaps matches TRBD2 (7 bases). Trimming stripped 4 bases from V and 4 bases from J, with 15 bases between. CDR3 length: 15 amino acids. Germline V gene lookup returns CDR1 SGDLS and CDR2 YYNGEE.

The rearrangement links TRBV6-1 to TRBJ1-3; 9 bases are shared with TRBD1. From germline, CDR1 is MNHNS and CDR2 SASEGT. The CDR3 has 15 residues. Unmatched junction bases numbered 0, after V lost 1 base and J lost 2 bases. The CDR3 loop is CASSEGTGAGNTIYF. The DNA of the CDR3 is TGTGCCAGCAGTGAAGGGACAGGGGCTGGAAACACCATATATTTT.

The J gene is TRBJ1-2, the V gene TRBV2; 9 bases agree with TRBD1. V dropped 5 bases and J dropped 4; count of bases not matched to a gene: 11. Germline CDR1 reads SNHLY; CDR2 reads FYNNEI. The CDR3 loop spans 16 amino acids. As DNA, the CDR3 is TGTGCCAGCAGTATAACACATCAGACAGGGGGCTATGGCTACACCTTC. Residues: CASSITHQTGGYGYTF.

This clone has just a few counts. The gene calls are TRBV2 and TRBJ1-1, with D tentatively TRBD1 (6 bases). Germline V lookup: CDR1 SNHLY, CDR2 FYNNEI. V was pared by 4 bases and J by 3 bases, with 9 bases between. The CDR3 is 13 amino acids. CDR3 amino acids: CASSATGYTEAFF. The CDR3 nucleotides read TGTGCCAGCAGTGCGACAGGTTACACTGAAGCTTTCTTT. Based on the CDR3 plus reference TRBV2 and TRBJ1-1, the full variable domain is EPEVTQTPSHQVTQMGQEVILRCVPISNHLYFYWYRQILGQKVEFLVSFYNNEISEKSEIFDDQFSVERPDGSNFTLKIRSTKLEDSAMYFCASSATGYTEAFFGQGTRLTVV.

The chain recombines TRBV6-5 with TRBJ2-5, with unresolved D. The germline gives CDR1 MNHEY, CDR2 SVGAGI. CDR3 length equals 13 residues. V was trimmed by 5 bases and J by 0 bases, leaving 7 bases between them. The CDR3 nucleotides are TGTGCCAGCAGTCCTACGTACCAAGAGACCCAGTACTTC. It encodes CASSPTYQETQYF.

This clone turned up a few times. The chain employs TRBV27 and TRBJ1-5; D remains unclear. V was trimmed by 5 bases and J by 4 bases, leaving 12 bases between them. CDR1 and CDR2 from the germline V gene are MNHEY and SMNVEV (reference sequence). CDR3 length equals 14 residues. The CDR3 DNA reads TGTGCCAGCAGTACGGAGCCCTCGAATCAGCCCCAGCATTTT. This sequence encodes CASSTEPSNQPQHF.

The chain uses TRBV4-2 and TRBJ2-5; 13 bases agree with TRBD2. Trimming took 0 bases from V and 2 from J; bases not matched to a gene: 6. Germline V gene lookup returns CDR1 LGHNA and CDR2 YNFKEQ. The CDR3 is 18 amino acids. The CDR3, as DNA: TGTGCCAGCAGCCAAGATCTACTAGCGGGGGGGCAACAAGAGACCCAGTACTTC. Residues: CASSQDLLAGGQQETQYF.

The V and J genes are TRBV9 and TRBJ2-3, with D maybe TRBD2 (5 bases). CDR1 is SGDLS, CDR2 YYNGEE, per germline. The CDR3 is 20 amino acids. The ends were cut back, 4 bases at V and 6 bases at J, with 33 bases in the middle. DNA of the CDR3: TGTGCCAGCAGCACTAGTGGGCAGGACCCGACTCCCCGGAGTCGGGATACGCAGTATTTT. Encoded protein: CASSTSGQDPTPRSRDTQYF.

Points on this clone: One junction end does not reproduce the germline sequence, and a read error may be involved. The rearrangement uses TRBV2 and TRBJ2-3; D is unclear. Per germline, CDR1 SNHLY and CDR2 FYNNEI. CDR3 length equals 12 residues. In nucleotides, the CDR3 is TGTGCCAGCAGCGAAGACTCAACTACGCAGTATTTT. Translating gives CASSEDSTTQYF.

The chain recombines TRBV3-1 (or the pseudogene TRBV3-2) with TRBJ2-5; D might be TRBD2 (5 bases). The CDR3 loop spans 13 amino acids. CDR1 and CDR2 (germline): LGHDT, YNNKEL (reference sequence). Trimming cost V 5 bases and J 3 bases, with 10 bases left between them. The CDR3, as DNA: TGTGCCAGCAGCATCGCAGCGGAAGAGACCCAGTACTTC. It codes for CASSIAAEETQYF.